A selection of T cell receptor beta chains follows, all from one sample in a study of technical replicates of blood from a few donors. Generated by immunoSEQ multiplex PCR, the TCRdb table keeps only in-frame clones and is missing some. The repertoire includes about 80,000 clones, 98% of them detected once, and over 0.2% sits in the top ten. Input material: T cells isolated from PBMCs. Receptor source: a human donor in good health. The CDR3 runs from the conserved cysteine through the conserved F or W. Each record gives: V gene, CDR3 length, D gene, clone size, J gene, CDR3 DNA, CDR3 protein. D genes are given only for firm matches. Clone size is shown for a subset of rows, as once, few, many or a class of expanded clone.

TRBV18	13	NA	once	TRBJ1-1	TGTGCCAGCTCACCCATCGGGAACACTGAAGCTTTCTTT	CASSPIGNTEAFF
TRBV28	10	NA	NA	TRBJ1-1	TGTGCCAGCGTCAGAACTGAAGCTTTCTTT	CASVRTEAFF
TRBV5-4	13	TRBD1	NA	TRBJ1-1	TGTGCCAGCAGATGGGACAGGGACACTGAAGCTTTCTTT	CASRWDRDTEAFF
TRBV6-1	14	NA	NA	TRBJ1-1	TGTGCCAGCAGACAGCCGATAAGAAACACTGAAGCTTTCTTT	CASRQPIRNTEAFF
TRBV18	16	TRBD2	NA	TRBJ2-3	TGTGCCAGCTCACTTTCGTCGGGAGGCCGGGCAGATACGCAGTATTTT	CASSLSSGGRADTQYF
TRBV27	15	TRBD2	NA	TRBJ2-1	TGTGCCAGCAGCCTGACTAGCGGGAGGGTAAATGAGCAGTTCTTC	CASSLTSGRVNEQFF
TRBV5-4	12	TRBD2	NA	TRBJ2-7	TGTGCCAGCAGAATAGCGGGGTACGAGCAGTACTTC	CASRIAGYEQYF
TRBV13	15	TRBD2	NA	TRBJ2-7	TGTGCCAGCAGCCCAATAGCGGGAGATTTGAACGAGCAGTACTTC	CASSPIAGDLNEQYF
TRBV2	12	TRBD2	NA	TRBJ2-7	TGTGCCAGCAAGCGGGAAGGCTACGAGCAGTACTTC	CASKREGYEQYF
TRBV19	14	TRBD2	NA	TRBJ2-5	TGTGCCAGTAGTCGGGTTAGCGGGAGGGAGACCCAGTACTTC	CASSRVSGRETQYF
TRBV5-1	16	TRBD1	NA	TRBJ2-5	TGCGCCAGCAGCGACCTACCGGGACAGCAAAAAGAGACCCAGTACTTC	CASSDLPGQQKETQYF
TRBV6-5	15	TRBD2	once	TRBJ2-1	TGTGCCAGCAGTTACGGACTAGCGGGAGCCCGTGAGCAGTTCTTC	CASSYGLAGAREQFF
TRBV6-1	16	TRBD2	NA	TRBJ2-3	TGTGCCAGCAGTGATCCGGCGGGGGGTTTCCCAGATACGCAGTATTTT	CASSDPAGGFPDTQYF
TRBV5-6	13	NA	NA	TRBJ1-2	TGTGCCAGCAGCTTCGTACAGGGTAATGGCTACACCTTC	CASSFVQGNGYTF
TRBV7-9	17	TRBD2	NA	TRBJ2-5	TGTGCCAGCAGCTTACCCCTAGGACTAGCGGGAGAAGAGACCCAGTACTTC	CASSLPLGLAGEETQYF
TRBV7-9	15	TRBD1	NA	TRBJ2-1	TGTGCCAGCAGCAGGACAGGGGAAGGGAGCAATGAGCAGTTCTTC	CASSRTGEGSNEQFF
TRBV9	15	TRBD2	NA	TRBJ2-2	TGTGCCAGCAGCCTACTAGCGGCGAACACCGGGGAGCTGTTTTTT	CASSLLAANTGELFF
TRBV29-1	14	TRBD1	NA	TRBJ1-1	TGCAGCGTTTCACCGGGACAGGGCGACACTGAAGCTTTCTTT	CSVSPGQGDTEAFF
TRBV4-2	14	NA	NA	TRBJ2-1	TGTGCCAGCAGCCAAGTTCTTACGGGGGATGAGCAGTTCTTC	CASSQVLTGDEQFF
TRBV4-1	14	NA	NA	TRBJ1-5	TGCGCCAGCAGCCAACTACTTACGAATCAGCCCCAGCATTTT	CASSQLLTNQPQHF
TRBV7-9	15	NA	once	TRBJ1-1	TGTGCCAGCAGCCTCGGACAGAGCTATAACACTGAAGCTTTCTTT	CASSLGQSYNTEAFF
TRBV6-1	15	NA	NA	TRBJ1-2	TGTGCCAGCAGTGAAATTGGGGGGGCTAACTATGGCTACACCTTC	CASSEIGGANYGYTF
TRBV9	13	NA	NA	TRBJ2-1	TGTGCCAGCAGCGTATTCGGGGAGAATGAGCAGTTCTTC	CASSVFGENEQFF
TRBV9	14	TRBD1	NA	TRBJ1-1	TGTGCCAGCAGCATGGACAGGGGAAACACTGAAGCTTTCTTT	CASSMDRGNTEAFF
TRBV30	16	TRBD2	NA	TRBJ2-1	TGTGCCTGGAGTGTCGCGCTAGCGGGAGTCTACAATGAGCAGTTCTTC	CAWSVALAGVYNEQFF
TRBV19	15	TRBD2	NA	TRBJ2-2	TGTGCCAGTAGTAGGGCGGGAGGCGATACCGGGGAGCTGTTTTTT	CASSRAGGDTGELFF
TRBV9	14	NA	NA	TRBJ1-1	TGTGCCAGCAGCGTCGGGGGGAGGAACACTGAAGCTTTCTTT	CASSVGGRNTEAFF
TRBV9	17	NA	once	TRBJ2-6	TGTGCCAGCAGCGTATACAGGGTGACTTCTGGGGCCAACGTCCTGACTTTC	CASSVYRVTSGANVLTF
TRBV7-8	14	NA	NA	TRBJ1-1	TGTGCCAGCAGCTTTAGACAGGCAAGCACTGAAGCTTTCTTT	CASSFRQASTEAFF
TRBV29-1	12	TRBD1	NA	TRBJ1-4	TGCAGCGGGGGGACAGGAAATGAAAAACTGTTTTTT	CSGGTGNEKLFF
TRBV5-1	16	NA	NA	TRBJ2-7	TGCGCCAGCAGCTTGGGGGGCGGCGCTCCCATCTACGAGCAGTACTTC	CASSLGGGAPIYEQYF
TRBV21-1	15	NA	once	TRBJ1-2	TGTGCCAGCAGCAAAGTGGGCCAGGCCTTAGACGGCTACACCTTC	CASSKVGQALDGYTF
TRBV28	15	NA	once	TRBJ2-7	TGTGCCAGCAGTTTTCAGGACGATCGGGGTTACGAGCAGTACTTC	CASSFQDDRGYEQYF
TRBV28	13	TRBD2	once	TRBJ2-1	TGTGCCAGCAGTTTAAGCGGGAGAAATGAGCAGTTCTTC	CASSLSGRNEQFF
TRBV28	14	NA	NA	TRBJ2-5	TGTGCCAGCAGTTCCCCGCAGGCCCAAGAGACCCAGTACTTC	CASSSPQAQETQYF
TRBV11-3	15	TRBD2	NA	TRBJ2-7	TGTGCCAGCAGCCCAGCAAGGCTAGCGGCTTACGAGCAGTACTTC	CASSPARLAAYEQYF
TRBV7-3	13	NA	NA	TRBJ1-1	TGTGCCAGCAGCTTACAGACAACCACTGAAGCTTTCTTT	CASSLQTTTEAFF
TRBV4-1	15	NA	NA	TRBJ1-4	TGCGCCAGCAGCCAAGATTTCAGGTCTTGGGAAAAACTGTTTTTT	CASSQDFRSWEKLFF
TRBV5-4	15	TRBD2	NA	TRBJ2-3	TGTGCCAGCAGCCCCGCTAGCGGGCACACAGATACGCAGTATTTT	CASSPASGHTDTQYF
TRBV9	16	NA	NA	TRBJ2-3	TGTGCCAGCAGCGTATCTAGCGAGAGATTCACAGATACGCAGTATTTT	CASSVSSERFTDTQYF
TRBV19	15	NA	NA	TRBJ2-4	TGTGCCAGTAGTATAGTGGACAGAGCCAAAAACATTCAGTACTTC	CASSIVDRAKNIQYF
TRBV4-3	15	NA	NA	TRBJ1-1	TGCGCCAGCAGCCAGAATGACGGCGAGGGCACTGAAGCTTTCTTT	CASSQNDGEGTEAFF
TRBV30	13	NA	NA	TRBJ2-3	TGTGCCTGGATAGGCGGGTACACAGATACGCAGTATTTT	CAWIGGYTDTQYF
TRBV7-6	16	TRBD2	NA	TRBJ2-2	TGTGCCAGCAGCCACACGTCGGAAGCGGGAGGCGGGGAGCTGTTTTTT	CASSHTSEAGGGELFF
TRBV18	15	NA	NA	TRBJ1-2	TGTGCCAGCTCACCATCCGACGGGGAGGACTATGGCTACACCTTC	CASSPSDGEDYGYTF
TRBV6-1	13	TRBD2	NA	TRBJ2-7	TGTGCCAGTCGAGCGGGATCCTCCTACGAGCAGTACTTC	CASRAGSSYEQYF
TRBV10-3	18	TRBD2	NA	TRBJ2-1	TGTGCCATCAGGGGAGTCGTAGCGGGAGGCCAATCCTACAATGAGCAGTTCTTC	CAIRGVVAGGQSYNEQFF
TRBV6-1	12	NA	NA	TRBJ2-7	TGTGCCAGCAGTGTCCCCAACTACGAGCAGTACTTC	CASSVPNYEQYF
TRBV20-1	11	NA	NA	TRBJ2-7	TGCAGCGCTCGACGGGGCTACGAGCAGTACTTC	CSARRGYEQYF
TRBV9	12	NA	NA	TRBJ1-2	TGTGCCAGCAGCGGCGGAAACTATGGCTACACCTTC	CASSGGNYGYTF
TRBV9	14	NA	NA	TRBJ1-4	TGTGCCAGCAGCGTAGGCGGAACTAATGAAAAACTGTTTTTT	CASSVGGTNEKLFF
TRBV25-1	12	NA	once	TRBJ1-2	TGTGCCAGCATGGGGGGGTCCTATGGCTACACCTTC	CASMGGSYGYTF
TRBV6-1	12	NA	NA	TRBJ2-7	TGTGCCAGCACCGACAGCTCCTACGAGCAGTACTTC	CASTDSSYEQYF
TRBV5-1	18	TRBD2	NA	TRBJ2-3	TGCGCCAGCAGCTCGAAAGTAGCGGGAGGCTTAGTCTCTGTTACGCAGTATTTT	CASSSKVAGGLVSVTQYF
TRBV7-9	15	NA	NA	TRBJ1-1	TGTGCCAGCAGCTCACCCGGAGACGGATTCCTTGAAGCTTTCTTT	CASSSPGDGFLEAFF
TRBV4-3	16	TRBD2	NA	TRBJ2-1	TGCGCCAGCAGCCAAGACCCCAGCGGGGTATACAATGAGCAGTTCTTC	CASSQDPSGVYNEQFF
TRBV19	14	NA	NA	TRBJ2-1	TGTGCCAGTAGTATACAGGGGATCTCCAATGAGCAGTTCTTC	CASSIQGISNEQFF
TRBV19	14	TRBD1	NA	TRBJ1-2	TGTGCCAGTAGTGTGACAGGGACTGACTATGGCTACACCTTC	CASSVTGTDYGYTF
TRBV4-2	20	TRBD2	NA	TRBJ2-1	TGTGCCAGCAGCCAAGATAGAGGACTAGCGGGAGGGCCTAGCGGAAATGAGCAGTTCTTC	CASSQDRGLAGGPSGNEQFF
TRBV5-1	17	TRBD2	NA	TRBJ2-3	TGCGCCAGCAGCCCCGAGTCGGGACTAGCGGCACCAGATACGCAGTATTTT	CASSPESGLAAPDTQYF